The clone carrying this T cell receptor (beta chain) turned up a few times. The antigen remains undetermined. This record comes from a study of cytomegalovirus exposure and HLA in healthy donors. Study conclusions and caveats: Among immune exposure information, only CMV serostatus was available. An apparent linkage of common viral pathogens to several of the most significant clusters emerged in a later analysis.

PCR employed 60 Vbeta and 13 Jbeta primers. Only in-frame clones appear in the TCRdb table, and some are missing; sequencing was by immunoSEQ multiplex PCR. The data contain 90,000 to 130,000 clones, about four fifths of them seen just once; the ten biggest clones take up approximately 3.1%. The germline gives CDR1 SNHLY, CDR2 FYNNEI. CDR3 length: 11 amino acids. Germline trimming cut 3 bases from V and 10 bases from J; bases unmatched to any gene: 3. The receptor was derived from a woman aged 18 to 35 in good health and CMV-seropositive. Sequences were obtained from PBMCs. This chain links TRBV2 with TRBJ2-7; 7 positions match TRBD1. CDR3 nucleotides: TGTGCCAGCAGTGAGACAGGGTATCAGTACTTC. This encodes CASSETGYQYF.